Below are 14 T cell receptor beta chains sequenced from a single sample in a study of beta chain features in type 1 diabetes. Findings and caveats of the study: A moderate, significant TCRB CDR3 shortening appeared in type 1 diabetes across four CD4+ subsets.

These receptors are not linked to any known antigen. Expressed TCRB transcripts got sequenced, as all isolated RNA was reverse transcribed. Profiling relied on immunoSEQ multiplex PCR, and the TCRdb table lists in-frame clones only, not all of them. The sample shows nearly 700,000 clones, roughly 12% of them seen only once. Source material: naive CD4+ T cells from blood. The receptors were gathered from a young man with type 1 diabetes.

This clone has just a few counts. The chain combines TRBV10-3 with TRBJ2-1, with D possibly being TRBD2 (6 bases). The V gene lost 0 bases and the J gene lost 4 bases, with 13 bases spanning the gap. The CDR3 length is 16 residues. Germline CDR1 ENHRY, CDR2 SYGVKD. The CDR3 loop is CAISESRGYRYNEQFF. CDR3 bases: TGTGCCATCAGTGAGTCACGGGGGTACCGATACAATGAGCAGTTCTTC.

In its sample, this clone was seen a few times. The rearrangement uses TRBV4-1 and TRBJ1-2; D may be TRBD1 (6 bases). This CDR3 region has 15 residues. Germline V gene data show CDR1 as MGHRA and CDR2 as YSYEKL. Between the trimmed V and J ends, which lost 8 bases and 3 bases, there was a span of 19 bases. DNA of the CDR3: TGCGCCAGCGGGGATGGAAGGACAGACCACTATGGCTACACCTTC. Encoded protein: CASGDGRTDHYGYTF.

This clone occurred a few times. This specimen includes other DNA sequences encoding the same CDR3. The chain joins TRBV2 to TRBJ1-2; D not resolved. CDR1 and CDR2 from the germline V gene are SNHLY and FYNNEI. This CDR3 has 12 residues. V lost 3 bases to trimming and J lost 2 bases, with 4 bases between them. CDR3 nucleotides: TGTGCCAGCAGTGAGGAAAACTATGGCTACACCTTC. Protein sequence: CASSEENYGYTF.

The gene calls are TRBV28 and TRBJ1-2; the D is unclear. Trimming shortened V by 0 bases and J by 0 bases, and 11 bases separated the two germline ends. The CDR3 is 16 residues long. Germline values: CDR1 MDHEN, CDR2 SYDVKM. The CDR3 coding sequence is TGTGCCAGCAGTTTATGGTCGACATTAACTAACTATGGCTACACCTTC. Protein sequence: CASSLWSTLTNYGYTF.

Worth noting for this clone: This specimen includes other DNA sequences encoding the same CDR3. The chain uses TRBV30 and TRBJ1-2; perhaps TRBD1 as D (6 bases). Trimming took 2 bases from V and 1 from J, leaving 8 bases between them. CDR3 length equals 13 residues. From germline, CDR1 is GTSNPN and CDR2 SVGIG (reference sequence). The CDR3 sequence: CAWSKQGNYGYTF. The CDR3 DNA is TGTGCCTGGAGTAAACAGGGTAACTATGGCTACACCTTC.

This clone was recorded a few times. This same CDR3 is encoded by further DNA sequences in the sample. The genes are TRBV29-1 and TRBJ1-5; unclear D gene. Trimming took off 1 base at V and 5 bases at J, with 6 bases between the two ends. Germline-derived CDR1 and CDR2 are SQVTM and ANQGSEA. The CDR3 consists of 12 residues. CDR3 DNA: TGCAGCGTTGAAGGAGCTGATCAGCCCCAGCATTTT. The encoded protein is CSVEGADQPQHF.

The rearrangement joins TRBV6-5 to TRBJ2-7, with TRBD2 matching over 8 bases. The CDR3 loop spans 15 amino acids. Germline CDR1 and CDR2: MNHEY and SVGAGI. V lost 3 bases to trimming and J lost 0 bases; unmatched junction nucleotides: 4. CDR3 residues: CASSYSGVNSYEQYF. Here the CDR3 DNA reads TGTGCCAGCAGTTATAGCGGGGTTAACTCCTACGAGCAGTACTTC.

In its sample, this clone was seen a few times. The genes are TRBV30 and TRBJ1-1; D gene ambiguous. The CDR3 consists of 13 residues. Germline CDR1 is GTSNPN and CDR2 is SVGIG (reference sequence). The V gene lost 5 bases and the J gene lost 4 bases, with 14 bases spanning the gap. The CDR3 nucleotides read TGTGCCTGGGGAGGGTCCGGGTTCACTGAAGCTTTCTTT. As protein: CAWGGSGFTEAFF. Looking up the rest from reference TRBV30 and TRBJ1-1 gives the full variable domain: SQTIHQWPATLVQPVGSPLSLECTVEGTSNPNLYWYRQAAGRGLQLLFYSVGIGQISSEVPQNLSASRPQDRQFILSSKKLLLSDSGFYLCAWGGSGFTEAFFGQGTRLTVV.

The chain couples TRBV29-1 to TRBJ2-4, with D tentatively TRBD1 or TRBD2 (6 bases each). CDR1 and CDR2 (germline): SQVTM, ANQGSEA. V shed 2 bases and J shed 5 bases, with 10 bases lying between them. This CDR3 spans 13 amino acids. As DNA, the CDR3 is TGCAGCGTTGAAAGGGGGGCTGAAAACATTCAGTACTTC. Protein: CSVERGAENIQYF.

This clone was seen more than once but under ten times. This chain connects TRBV9 to TRBJ2-7; D gene uncertain. CDR3 size: 14 residues. The V gene's germline CDR1 is SGDLS and CDR2 YYNGEE. V was shortened by 1 base and J by 3 bases, with 11 bases between the two germline ends. DNA for the CDR3: TGTGCCAGCAGCGTAAGGGCTTTTAGCTACGAGCAGTACTTC. Translation: CASSVRAFSYEQYF.

This clone was detected only a few times. V is TRBV5-4 and J is TRBJ1-2; D remains unclear. Per the germline V gene, CDR1 is SGHNT and CDR2 is YYREEE (reference sequence). The CDR3 extends over 16 amino acids. The germline V and J ends were trimmed by 0 bases and 3 bases, with 15 bases remaining between them. This chain's CDR3 is CASSLGGRNRYYGYTF. In DNA form, the CDR3 reads TGTGCCAGCAGCTTGGGAGGGAGGAATAGGTACTATGGCTACACCTTC. Combining the CDR3 with reference TRBV5-4 and TRBJ1-2 gives the whole variable domain ETGVTQSPTHLIKTRGQQVTLRCSSQSGHNTVSWYQQALGQGPQFIFQYYREEENGRGNFPPRFSGLQFPNYSSELNVNALELDDSALYLCASSLGGRNRYYGYTFGSGTRLTVV.

This clone was detected only a few times. The CDR3 DNA follows: TGTGCCAGCAGTTTAACCAGGGGCAGCAATCAGCCCCAGCATTTT. It specifies CASSLTRGSNQPQHF. This chain joins TRBV27 and TRBJ1-5; TRBD1 is a possible D gene (6 bases). The V end lost 2 bases, the J end lost 1 base, and 9 bases lay between the germline ends. This CDR3 is built from 15 residues. Germline lookup yields CDR1 MNHEY and CDR2 SMNVEV (reference sequence).

As DNA, the CDR3 is TGTGCCAGCAGTGAATCACTCTCCTATGGCTACACCTTC. Amino acid sequence: CASSESLSYGYTF. This chain joins TRBV6-1 and TRBJ1-2, with D unresolved. Germline CDR1 and CDR2: MNHNS and SASEGT. The V gene lost 2 bases and the J gene lost 4 bases, with 8 bases spanning the gap. There are 13 residues in the CDR3.

This chain connects TRBV7-9 to TRBJ2-6; TRBD1 agrees at 7 bases. This CDR3 region has 19 residues. V lost 5 bases, J lost 0 bases, and 13 bases stayed unmatched. Germline CDR1 SEHNR, CDR2 FQNEAQ (reference sequence). The CDR3: CASSQARDSASSGANVLTF. For the CDR3, the DNA is TGTGCCAGCAGCCAAGCTAGGGACAGCGCTAGCTCTGGGGCCAACGTCCTGACTTTC.